The following is a T cell receptor beta chain sequence with its context. This may arise from a read error, as a much more abundant clone is one base away. V was cut by 7 bases and J by 7 bases, with 13 bases left in between. CDR1 DFQATT and CDR2 SNEGSKA come from the germline V gene (reference sequence). The CDR3 consists of 11 residues. The data were obtained in a study of T-cell reconstitution after alpha-beta-depleted transplantation in children. The library targeted TCRbeta and was prepared with unique molecular identifiers. TCRdb reprocessed the PCR reads via MiXCR and lists one record per CDR3 protein. The table has 440,000 or so distinct CDR3 sequences, approximately 10% seen once; the top ten hold 5% to 6.5%.

The source is a human donor who donated a stem cell graft to a child with acute myeloid leukemia. The material was PBMCs from the stem cell graft donor, obtained from the stem cell graft. The rearrangement links TRBV20-1 to TRBJ2-5; D might be TRBD1 (6 bases). CDR3 coding DNA: TGCAGTGGTACATTGACAGGGACCCAGTACTTC. Translating gives CSGTLTGTQYF.